These 4 T cell receptor beta chains were sequenced from one sample in a study of blood T cell repertoires in COVID-19. Libraries were prepared by immunoSEQ multiplex PCR; TCRdb keeps only in-frame clonotypes and omits some of them. The top ten hold about 26% of the sample, which has around 180,000 clones, around 89% seen once. The sample consisted of peripheral blood. The receptors were sampled from a man aged 55 to 70 with acute or convalescent COVID-19.

This chain's CDR3 is CAISESAKGDYGYTF. The DNA for the CDR3 is TGTGCCATCAGTGAGTCGGCTAAGGGGGACTATGGCTACACCTTC. The rearrangement uses TRBV10-3 and TRBJ1-2; D may be TRBD1 (6 bases). CDR3 size: 15 residues. V was pared by 0 bases and J by 3 bases, with 11 bases between. In germline, CDR1 is ENHRY, CDR2 SYGVKD.

This chain joins TRBV7-2 and TRBJ1-2, with D uncertain. This CDR3 is 13 amino acids long. The germline V gene has CDR1 SGHTA and CDR2 FQGNSA. Trimming took 1 base from V and 4 from J, leaving 7 bases between them. CDR3 nucleotide sequence: TGTGCCAGCAGCTTAGATGCGGCCTATGGCTACACCTTC. This translates into CASSLDAAYGYTF.

The rearrangement links TRBV5-4 to TRBJ2-7; 11 bases match TRBD2. CDR3 length: 13 residues. With V trimmed by 5 bases and J by 7 bases, 5 bases remained unmatched. Per germline, CDR1 SGHNT and CDR2 YYREEE (reference sequence). CDR3 bases: TGTGCCAGCAGTTCTAGCGGGAGGTCTGAGCAGTACTTC. Translating it yields CASSSSGRSEQYF.

The DNA for the CDR3 is TGTGCCACCGCGACAGGGACCTATGGCTACACCTTC. This translates into CATATGTYGYTF. The chain combines TRBV27 with TRBJ1-2, with 7 positions matching TRBD1. This CDR3 has 12 amino acids. Germline V lookup: CDR1 MNHEY, CDR2 SMNVEV (reference sequence). Unmatched junction bases numbered 6, after V lost 10 bases and J lost 4 bases.